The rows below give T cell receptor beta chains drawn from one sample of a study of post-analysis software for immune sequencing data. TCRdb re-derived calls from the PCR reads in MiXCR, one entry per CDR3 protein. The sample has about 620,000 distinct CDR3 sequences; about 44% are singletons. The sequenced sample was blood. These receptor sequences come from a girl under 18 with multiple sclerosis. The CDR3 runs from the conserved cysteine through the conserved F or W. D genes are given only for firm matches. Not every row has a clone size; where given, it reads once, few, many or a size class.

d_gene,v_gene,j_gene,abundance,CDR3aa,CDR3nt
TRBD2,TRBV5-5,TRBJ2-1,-,CASSFEREGHNEQFF,TGTGCCAGCAGTTTTGAGCGGGAGGGCCACAATGAGCAGTTCTTC
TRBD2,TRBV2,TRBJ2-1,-,CASTWRESINEQFF,TGTGCCAGCACGTGGCGGGAGAGCATCAATGAGCAGTTCTTC
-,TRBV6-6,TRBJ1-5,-,CATYSGRESNQPQHF,TGTGCCACTTACTCGGGCAGGGAAAGCAATCAGCCCCAGCATTTT
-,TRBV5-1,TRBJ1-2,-,CASMGRDIDNNYGYTF,TGCGCCAGCATGGGACGTGACATCGACAATAACTATGGCTACACCTTC
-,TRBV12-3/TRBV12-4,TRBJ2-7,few,CASSPGRGPYYEQYF,TGTGCCAGCAGCCCTGGCCGGGGACCCTACTACGAGCAGTACTTC
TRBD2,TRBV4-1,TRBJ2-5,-,CASSQELAAQETQYF,TGCGCCAGCAGCCAAGAACTAGCGGCCCAAGAGACCCAGTACTTC
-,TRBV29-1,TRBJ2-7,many,CSVARGAGLDEQYF,TGCAGCGTCGCCCGGGGCGCAGGCCTCGACGAGCAGTACTTC
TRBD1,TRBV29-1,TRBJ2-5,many,CSVGTGQETQYF,TGCAGCGTTGGGACAGGTCAAGAGACCCAGTACTTC
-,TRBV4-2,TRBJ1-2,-,CASSHRRSNGYTF,TGTGCCAGCAGCCACCGACGCTCCAATGGCTACACCTTC
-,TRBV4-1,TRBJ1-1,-,CASSQVGQLNPEAFF,TGCGCCAGCAGCCAAGTCGGACAGCTTAACCCTGAAGCTTTCTTT
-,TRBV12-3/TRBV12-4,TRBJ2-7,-,CASSLGRRDEQYF,TGTGCCAGCAGTTTGGGCAGGCGGGACGAGCAGTACTTC
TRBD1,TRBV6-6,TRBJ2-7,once,CASNLQGANYEQYF,TGTGCCAGCAACCTACAGGGGGCTAACTACGAGCAGTACTTC
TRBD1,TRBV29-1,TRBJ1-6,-,CSALTGGTGDSPLHF,TGCAGCGCCTTGACCGGCGGGACAGGGGATTCACCCCTCCACTTT
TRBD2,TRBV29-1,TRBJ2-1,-,CSVVGLAGGSYNEQFF,TGCAGCGTCGTGGGACTAGCGGGAGGGTCCTACAATGAGCAGTTCTTC
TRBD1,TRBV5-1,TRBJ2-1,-,CASSLDRGPGNEQFF,TGCGCCAGCAGCCTGGACAGGGGGCCGGGAAATGAGCAGTTCTTC
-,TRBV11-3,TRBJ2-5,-,CASSYGAGTQYF,TGTGCCAGCAGCTACGGGGCGGGAACCCAGTACTTC
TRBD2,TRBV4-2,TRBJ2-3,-,CASSQAVAGGYTDTQYF,TGTGCCAGCAGCCAAGCGGTAGCGGGAGGATACACAGATACGCAGTATTTT
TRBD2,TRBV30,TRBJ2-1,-,CAWTRGSGRARWKFF,TGTGCCTGGACCAGGGGGAGCGGGAGGGCCCGGTGGAAGTTCTTC
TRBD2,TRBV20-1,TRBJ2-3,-,CSAIKLAGGTTHSDTQYF,TGCAGTGCGATTAAACTAGCGGGGGGGACCACACATTCGGATACGCAGTATTTT
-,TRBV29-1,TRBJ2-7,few,CSGGLDEQYF,TGCAGCGGTGGCCTGGATGAGCAGTACTTC
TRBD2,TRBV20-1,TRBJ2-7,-,CSARSPGLAYEQYF,TGCAGTGCTAGAAGCCCGGGACTAGCCTACGAGCAGTACTTC
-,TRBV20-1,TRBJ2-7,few,CSARVGVAYEQYF,TGCAGTGCTAGAGTTGGGGTAGCCTACGAGCAGTACTTC
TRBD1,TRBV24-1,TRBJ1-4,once,CATSDPRQGGEKLFF,TGTGCCACCAGTGACCCGCGACAGGGTGGTGAAAAACTGTTTTTT
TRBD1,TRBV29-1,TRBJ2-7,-,CSVEGTGGSPTYEQYF,TGCAGCGTTGAAGGGACAGGGGGCTCCCCAACCTACGAGCAGTACTTC
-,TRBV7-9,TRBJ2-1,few,CASRKIESSYNEQFF,TGTGCCAGCAGGAAGATTGAGAGCTCCTACAATGAGCAGTTCTTC
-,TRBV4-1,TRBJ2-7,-,CASSPSLGHEQYF,TGCGCCAGCAGCCCCTCCTTGGGCCACGAGCAGTACTTC
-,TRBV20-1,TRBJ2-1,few,CSAPGVSYNEQFF,TGCAGTGCTCCGGGGGTCTCCTACAATGAGCAGTTCTTC
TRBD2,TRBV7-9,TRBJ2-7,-,CASSSGTSAYEQYF,TGTGCCAGCAGCTCCGGGACTAGCGCCTACGAGCAGTACTTC
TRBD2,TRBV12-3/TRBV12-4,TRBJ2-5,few,CASPSGGQYF,TGTGCCTCCCCGTCGGGAGGCCAGTACTTC
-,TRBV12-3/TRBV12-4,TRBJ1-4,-,CASSSDGTWGKLFF,TGTGCCAGCAGTTCGGACGGGACTTGGGGAAAACTGTTTTTT
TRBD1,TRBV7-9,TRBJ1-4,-,CASSARDRGVDEKLFF,TGTGCCAGCAGCGCCCGGGACAGGGGGGTAGATGAAAAACTGTTTTTT
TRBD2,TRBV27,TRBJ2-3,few,CASSASSGGEDTQYF,TGTGCCAGCAGTGCATCTAGCGGGGGGGAAGATACGCAGTATTTT
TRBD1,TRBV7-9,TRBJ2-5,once,CASSSQGTTWETQYF,TGTGCCAGCAGTTCACAGGGGACCACTTGGGAGACCCAGTACTTC
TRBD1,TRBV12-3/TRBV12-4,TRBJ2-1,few,CASSPGTGLYNEQFF,TGTGCCAGCAGCCCTGGGACAGGCCTATACAATGAGCAGTTCTTC
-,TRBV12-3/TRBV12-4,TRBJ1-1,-,CASRVWGENTEAFF,TGTGCCAGCAGGGTGTGGGGGGAGAACACTGAAGCTTTCTTT
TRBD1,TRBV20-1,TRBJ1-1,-,CSPNEGATEAFF,TGCAGTCCTAACGAGGGGGCCACTGAAGCTTTCTTT
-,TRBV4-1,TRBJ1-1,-,CASSQVRSPNTEAFF,TGCGCCAGCAGCCAAGTACGATCCCCGAACACTGAAGCTTTCTTT
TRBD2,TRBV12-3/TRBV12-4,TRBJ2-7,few,CASSLSSGRPSSYEQYF,TGTGCCAGCAGTTTATCTAGCGGGAGGCCCTCCTCCTACGAGCAGTACTTC
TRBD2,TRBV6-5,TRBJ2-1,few,CASSYVAGGIQETQFF,TGTGCCAGCAGTTACGTAGCGGGGGGAATACAAGAGACCCAGTTCTTC
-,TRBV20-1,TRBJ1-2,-,CSARDNSFSMGYTF,TGCAGTGCTAGAGATAACAGCTTCTCTATGGGCTACACCTTC
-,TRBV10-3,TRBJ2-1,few,CAISTQRDNEQFF,TGTGCCATCAGTACCCAACGGGACAATGAGCAGTTCTTC
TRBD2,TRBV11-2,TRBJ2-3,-,CASSFISGGTDTQYF,TGTGCCAGCAGCTTTATTTCGGGAGGAACAGATACGCAGTATTTT
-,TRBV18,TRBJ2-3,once,CASSPSEGSTDTQYF,TGTGCCAGCTCACCATCCGAGGGGTCGACAGATACGCAGTATTTT
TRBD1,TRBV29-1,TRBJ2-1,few,CSAGGGNDNEQFF,TGCAGCGCAGGGGGCGGGAATGACAATGAGCAGTTCTTC
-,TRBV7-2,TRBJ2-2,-,CASSLGVRAGELFF,TGTGCCAGCAGCTTAGGAGTGCGCGCCGGGGAGCTGTTTTTT
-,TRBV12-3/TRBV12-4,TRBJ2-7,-,CASSLGRRQGSYEQYF,TGTGCCAGCAGTTTAGGGAGACGGCAGGGTTCCTACGAGCAGTACTTC
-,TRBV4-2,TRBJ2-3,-,CASSQGTRGTDTQYF,TGTGCCAGCAGCCAGGGGACACGAGGCACAGATACGCAGTATTTT
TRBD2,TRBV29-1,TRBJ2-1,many,CSVAGLANNEQFF,TGCAGCGTTGCGGGACTAGCGAACAATGAGCAGTTCTTC
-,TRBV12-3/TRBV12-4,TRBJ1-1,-,CASSRNRRQATLNTEAFF,TGTGCCAGCAGTAGAAACCGACGTCAGGCGACACTGAACACTGAAGCTTTCTTT
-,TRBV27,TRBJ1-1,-,CASDGYGGAFF,TGTGCCAGTGACGGTTACGGGGGAGCTTTCTTT
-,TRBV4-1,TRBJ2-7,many,CASSQEAHSYEQYF,TGCGCCAGCAGCCAAGAGGCCCACTCCTACGAGCAGTACTTC
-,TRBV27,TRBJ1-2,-,CASSLKWGFNYGYTF,TGTGCCAGCAGTTTGAAATGGGGATTTAACTATGGCTACACCTTC
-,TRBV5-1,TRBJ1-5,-,CASSLDVGSNQPQHF,TGCGCCAGCAGCTTGGACGTAGGAAGCAATCAGCCCCAGCATTTT
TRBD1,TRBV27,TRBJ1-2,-,CASSLRGYRGLDGYTF,TGTGCCAGCAGCCTAAGGGGGTACAGGGGATTAGACGGCTACACCTTC
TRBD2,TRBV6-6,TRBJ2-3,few,CASRELGSGSTDTQYF,TGTGCCAGCCGGGAGTTGGGTAGCGGGAGCACAGATACGCAGTATTTT
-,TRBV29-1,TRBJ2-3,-,CSVAPGDTQYF,TGCAGCGTCGCCCCAGGAGATACGCAGTATTTT